Shown below are 14 T cell receptor beta chains from a single sample sequenced in a study of blood T cells in healthy people across ages. Together with a sample-barcoded 5' primer, a J-beta primer mix was included in a second PCR lasting about 7 to 12 cycles. Via MiXCR, TCRdb re-called the 5' RACE reads, giving one row per CDR3 protein. This table has more than 1,000,000 distinct CDR3 sequences, roughly 24% appearing once. In addition, the sample was reused for a study of T cells of mothers and their children.

Sequenced material: blood. The origin of the receptors is a girl aged 2 to 9 in good health.

This clonotype was seen more than once but under ten times. The chain is built from TRBV6-2 or TRBV6-3 and TRBJ2-5, with 15 nucleotides matching TRBD2. The DNA end is a closer match to TRBJ2-1, so the J assignment may be wrong. The CDR3 runs 19 residues. Per the germline V gene, CDR1 is MNHEY and CDR2 is SVGEGT. This chain's CDR3 is CASSYSGGTSGRTHNEQFF. The CDR3 region has the DNA TGTGCCAGCAGTTACTCGGGTGGGACTAGCGGGAGGACCCACAATGAGCAGTTCTTC.

There are many counts of this clonotype. The rearrangement links TRBV6-5 to TRBJ2-5, with a tentative D call TRBD2 (5 bases). With the DNA end fitting TRBJ2-7 better, the J assignment may be wrong. Germline CDR1 MNHEY, CDR2 SVGAGI. This CDR3 comprises 14 residues. The chain's CDR3 is CASSLARESYEQYF. Written as DNA, the CDR3 is TGTGCCAGCAGTCTTGCGAGGGAATCCTACGAGCAGTACTTC.

The chain has TRBV12-3 or TRBV12-4 and TRBJ1-1, with D tentatively TRBD1 (5 bases). V shed 3 bases and J shed 8 bases, with 16 bases lying between them. The CDR3 totals 14 residues. Written as DNA, the CDR3 is TGTGCCAGCAGTTTTGGGGCGATCGGGGCGGAAGCTTTCTTT. Translating it yields CASSFGAIGAEAFF.

This clonotype was found a few times. The V call is TRBV7-2, the J call TRBJ2-1, with unresolved D. This CDR3 contains 12 residues. V shed 2 bases and J shed 5 bases, with 4 bases lying between them. Germline V gene sequence: CDR1 SGHTA, CDR2 FQGNSA. The CDR3 bases are TGTGCCAGCAGCTTACGGAACAATGAGCAGTTCTTC. Translated, it gives CASSLRNNEQFF.

In this sample, this clonotype turned up a few times. The chain recombines TRBV29-1 with TRBJ2-7, with TRBD2 matching 7 bases. CDR1 is SQVTM and CDR2 is ANQGSEA in the germline V gene. This CDR3 contains 12 residues. After removal of 6 bases from V and 6 bases from J, the junction contained 8 bases not matched to a gene. This CDR3 is CSVGRGKGEQYF. Written as DNA, the CDR3 is TGCAGCGTGGGGAGGGGAAAGGGCGAGCAGTACTTC.

This clonotype was seen a single time. One end of the junction fails to match germline, which may point to a read error. The J gene is TRBJ2-7, the V gene TRBV9; D might be TRBD1 (8 bases). Per germline, CDR1 SGDLS and CDR2 YYNGEE. The CDR3 consists of 15 residues. The CDR3 loop reads CASSGSTGDGYEQYF. CDR3 in DNA: TGTGCCAGTAGCGGGTCGACAGGGGATGGGTACGAGCAGTACTTC.

The chain combines TRBV20-1 with TRBJ2-5; D call uncertain. This CDR3 has 13 residues. Germline assignment: CDR1 DFQATT and CDR2 SNEGSKA (reference sequence). V was trimmed by 1 base and J by 2 bases, leaving 8 bases between them. The CDR3, as DNA: TGCAGTGCTAGAGTTGACTGGCAAGAGACCCAGTACTTC. The encoded protein is CSARVDWQETQYF.

This clonotype was observed a handful of times. This sequence joins TRBV7-9 and TRBJ2-4, with 10 bases that match TRBD2. The CDR3 is 17 amino acids. Germline V lookup: CDR1 SEHNR, CDR2 FQNEAQ (reference sequence). V gave up 5 bases and J gave up 5 bases; unmatched junction bases: 12. CDR3 loop: CASSTPYLAGEENIQYF. Written as DNA, the CDR3 is TGTGCCAGCAGCACTCCGTACCTAGCGGGAGAAGAAAACATTCAGTACTTC.

This clonotype occurred a few times. The chain carries TRBV3-1 and TRBJ2-7; TRBD1 matches at 8 bases. Germline CDR1 is LGHDT and CDR2 is YNNKEL (reference sequence). The CDR3 loop spans 12 amino acids. V lost 6 bases, J lost 5 bases, and 3 bases stayed unmatched. CDR3 sequence reads: CASRQGDHEQYF. The CDR3, as DNA: TGTGCCAGCAGACAGGGGGACCACGAGCAGTACTTC.

CDR3 nucleotide sequence: TGTGCCAGCAGTTCGGACAGCCTAGGCTCCTACGAGCAGTACTTC. Translating it yields CASSSDSLGSYEQYF. The chain couples TRBV6-2 or TRBV6-3 to TRBJ2-7; perhaps TRBD1 as D (6 bases). Germline V gene lookup returns CDR1 MNHEY and CDR2 SVGEGT. The V end was cut by 4 bases, the J end by 0 bases, with 13 bases between. The CDR3 has 15 residues.

This chain joins TRBV24-1 and TRBJ2-1; D gene unclear. Trimming removed 4 bases at V and 7 bases at J, with 4 bases between. Per the germline V gene, CDR1 is KGHDR and CDR2 is SFDVKD. This CDR3 contains 11 residues. The CDR3 is CATSEDNEQFF. The DNA of the CDR3 is TGTGCCACCAGTGAGGATAATGAGCAGTTCTTC.

This clonotype was counted at least ten times. This rearrangement joins TRBV24-1 to TRBJ2-5; 9 positions agree with TRBD1. After removal of 3 bases from V and 4 bases from J, the junction contained 8 bases not matched to a gene. Looked up from germline, CDR1 is KGHDR and CDR2 is SFDVKD. The CDR3 spans 16 residues. The CDR3 nucleotides read TGTGCCACCAGTGATCCACGTGGACAGGGGACAGAGACCCAGTACTTC. This codes for CATSDPRGQGTETQYF.

The chain has TRBV20-1 and TRBJ2-7; maybe TRBD1 (6 bases). Trimming removed 5 bases from V and 2 bases from J, with 19 bases in between. The CDR3 is 15 residues long. Germline assignment: CDR1 DFQATT and CDR2 SNEGSKA (reference sequence). The CDR3 bases are TGCAGTGCTTCCGGACTGGCAAGGGGGACCTACGAGCAGTACTTC. Translation gives CSASGLARGTYEQYF.

This chain connects TRBV20-1 to TRBJ2-5; 9 positions agree with TRBD2. The J call is in doubt because the DNA end fits TRBJ2-7 better. From germline, CDR1 is DFQATT and CDR2 SNEGSKA (reference sequence). The CDR3 runs to 15 residues. CDR3 amino acids: CSAISPAGGFHEQYF. CDR3 coding DNA: TGCAGTGCTATATCCCCAGCGGGAGGTTTCCACGAGCAGTACTTC.